The 32 T cell receptor beta chains below were found in one sample sequenced in a study of T cell repertoires in cytomegalovirus infection. No cognate antigen is known for these TCRs. TCRdb reprocessed the reads via MiXCR and lists one record per CDR3 protein. The sample lists 650,000 to 850,000 distinct CDR3 sequences; roughly 29% were seen once. Material: cultured CD8+ T cells from PBMCs, obtained from culture after CMV antigen stimulation. The receptors were gathered from a human donor in good health (CMV status not recorded). Some clones in this sample may be carry-over from other donors' samples.

Details on this clonotype: Possible read error: a much larger clone is one base away. The chain links TRBV4-2 to TRBJ2-1; D perhaps matches TRBD2 (7 bases). Germline CDR1 reads LGHNA; CDR2 reads YNFKEQ. This CDR3 comprises 17 residues. Here the CDR3 DNA reads TGTGCCAGCAGCCAGAGTTTCTGGGGGGGCACCTACGATGAGCAGTTCTTC. Translating it yields CASSQSFWGGTYDEQFF.

The chain recombines TRBV7-9 with TRBJ2-3, with 7 bases that match TRBD1. The V gene end was trimmed by 5 bases and the J gene end by 1 base; junction bases not matched to a gene: 9. The V gene's germline CDR1 is SEHNR and CDR2 FQNEAQ (reference sequence). The CDR3 totals 16 residues. The CDR3 bases are TGTGCCAGCAGCCCCCGACAGGGAAAGGGCACAGATACGCAGTATTTT. Its translation is CASSPRQGKGTDTQYF.

This clonotype was recorded once. The rearrangement uses TRBV19 and TRBJ1-5; tentative D call: TRBD1 (6 bases). This CDR3 spans 16 amino acids. Germline V CDR1 and CDR2: LNHDA, SQIVND (reference sequence). Trimming pared 0 bases from V and 5 bases from J, leaving 14 bases between. The CDR3 protein is CASSIDPLRQDQPQHF. CDR3 sequence (DNA): TGTGCCAGTAGTATAGATCCGCTGAGACAGGATCAGCCCCAGCATTTT. Together with reference TRBV19 and TRBJ1-5, the CDR3 gives the full variable domain: DGGITQSPKYLFRKEGQNVTLSCEQNLNHDAMYWYRQDPGQGLRLIYYSQIVNDFQKGDIAEGYSVSREKKESFPLTVTSAQKNPTAFYLCASSIDPLRQDQPQHFGDGTRLSIL.

This chain uses TRBV19 with TRBJ2-1; D might be TRBD1 (6 bases). The CDR3 runs 16 residues. Germline loops: CDR1 LNHDA, CDR2 SQIVND (reference sequence). Deletions cut 4 bases from V and 4 bases from J, with 17 bases between. CDR3 in amino acids: CASSTGQTIGYNEQFF. CDR3 nucleotides: TGTGCCAGTAGTACTGGACAGACCATAGGATACAATGAGCAGTTCTTC.

This chain joins TRBV28 and TRBJ1-1; tentative D call: TRBD1 (6 bases). Trimming pared 5 bases from V and 0 bases from J, leaving 22 bases between. CDR1 is MDHEN, CDR2 SYDVKM, per germline. This CDR3 region has 18 residues. The DNA of the CDR3 is TGTGCCAGCAGTGTAACAGGGATATACGGAAAAATGAACACTGAAGCTTTCTTT. Translated, it gives CASSVTGIYGKMNTEAFF.

The chain uses TRBV14 and TRBJ2-5, with TRBD2 identical over 7 bases. The CDR3 contains 15 residues. Germline lookup yields CDR1 SGHDN and CDR2 FVKESK. Unmatched junction bases numbered 7, after V lost 1 base and J lost 5 bases. CDR3 nucleotides: TGTGCCAGCAGCCAAGCTAGCGGTCCCCCGGAGACCCAGTACTTC. Translating it yields CASSQASGPPETQYF.

The chain joins TRBV14 to TRBJ1-6; maybe TRBD1 (6 bases). CDR3 length: 12 residues. CDR1 is SGHDN and CDR2 is FVKESK in the germline V gene. With 4 bases removed from V and 14 bases from J, the gap between germline ends came to 12 bases. CDR3: CASSPGTWSLHF. The CDR3 DNA is TGTGCCAGCAGCCCCGGGACATGGTCCCTCCACTTT.

To note about this clonotype: Just one base apart from a much larger clone, this may be a read error. The chain is built from TRBV7-2 and TRBJ2-7; 11 nucleotides match TRBD2. The CDR3 has 15 amino acids. Trimming cost V 8 bases and J 3 bases; bases outside gene matches: 9. Looked up from germline, CDR1 is SGHTA and CDR2 is FQGNSA. Here the CDR3 reads CASGLLAGAVYEQYF. The CDR3 bases are TGTGCCAGCGGTCTACTAGCGGGGGCTGTCTACGAGCAGTACTTC.

Ten or more counts support this clonotype. The chain combines TRBV7-2 with TRBJ1-1; a possible D gene is TRBD1 (6 bases). V dropped 0 bases and J dropped 1 base, with 15 bases sitting between them. The CDR3 covers 17 residues. CDR1 and CDR2 from the germline V gene are SGHTA and FQGNSA. The CDR3 coding sequence is TGTGCCAGCAGCTTAGCGGAGTTGGGACACCCGAACACTGAAGCTTTCTTT. Its translation: CASSLAELGHPNTEAFF.

V is TRBV6-5 and J is TRBJ1-2; 8 nucleotides match TRBD1. The CDR3 sequence is 17 residues long. Germline trimming cut 2 bases from V and 5 bases from J; bases unmatched to any gene: 13. CDR1 is MNHEY and CDR2 is SVGAGI in the germline V gene. This CDR3 reads CASSYPSGTGNFYGYTF. The DNA for the CDR3 is TGTGCCAGCAGTTACCCTTCCGGGACAGGCAATTTTTATGGCTACACCTTC.

This chain uses TRBV6-8 with TRBJ1-2, with 10 bases matching TRBD1. Trimming took 5 bases from V and 1 from J; bases not matched to a gene: 4. CDR3 length: 15 amino acids. Germline CDR1 MNHGY, CDR2 SAAAGT. The CDR3 loop is CASSTWTGGNYGYTF. The CDR3 coding sequence is TGTGCCAGCAGTACCTGGACAGGGGGTAACTATGGCTACACCTTC.

This clonotype has a handful of counts. This chain links TRBV5-5 with TRBJ1-2; D not certain. V lost 1 base and J 6 bases, leaving 16 bases between the germline ends. The CDR3 consists of 15 residues. Germline CDR1 is SGHKS and CDR2 is YYEKEE (reference sequence). DNA for the CDR3: TGTGCCAGCAGCTTGCCGACATCCTCCTTAAATGGCTACACCTTC. Its translation: CASSLPTSSLNGYTF.

CDR3 nucleotides: TGTGCCAGCAGTCCAACGACTAGCGGGGGCCAAGAGACCCAGTACTTC. Residues: CASSPTTSGGQETQYF. The V gene is TRBV11-3, the J gene TRBJ2-5, with 12 bases lining up with TRBD2. Losses at the gene ends were 6 bases for V and 1 base for J; bases not matched to a gene: 6. The CDR3 has 16 residues. Germline-derived CDR1 and CDR2 are SGHNT and YENEEA.

The V gene is TRBV6-6, the J gene TRBJ1-5; D is unresolved. This CDR3 has 15 amino acids. Between the trimmed V and J ends, which lost 2 bases and 3 bases, there was a span of 11 bases. Germline V gene data show CDR1 as MNHNY and CDR2 as SVGAGI (reference sequence). As DNA, the CDR3 is TGTGCCAGCAGTTACCTGGGAGCCAACAATCAGCCCCAGCATTTT. It yields the protein CASSYLGANNQPQHF.

This sequence joins TRBV6-5 and TRBJ2-1, with D maybe TRBD1 (6 bases). Trimming pared 5 bases from V and 4 bases from J, leaving 18 bases between. Germline V CDR1 and CDR2: MNHEY, SVGAGI. This CDR3 is built from 16 residues. For the CDR3, the DNA is TGTGCCAGCAGTCAATCAACAGGGCCGAAGTACAATGAGCAGTTCTTC. The encoded protein is CASSQSTGPKYNEQFF.

The chain is built from TRBV6-5 and TRBJ2-6, with a weak D call TRBD1 (6 bases). Germline V gene data show CDR1 as MNHEY and CDR2 as SVGAGI. Trimming pared 2 bases from V and 0 bases from J, leaving 11 bases between. There are 17 residues in the CDR3. CDR3 sequence: CASSYAGAHSGANVLTF. The CDR3 DNA reads as TGTGCCAGCAGTTACGCAGGGGCACACTCTGGGGCCAACGTCCTGACTTTC.

In its sample, this clonotype was seen a few times. This sequence joins TRBV6-1 and TRBJ1-5; D not certain. This CDR3 has 14 amino acids. V lost 3 bases, J lost 0 bases, and 6 bases lay in between. The germline V gene encodes CDR1 MNHNS and CDR2 SASEGT. CDR3: CASSDRSSNQPQHF. The CDR3 DNA reads TGTGCCAGCAGTGACCGCAGTAGCAATCAGCCCCAGCATTTT.

The V and J genes are TRBV19 and TRBJ2-1; 9 bases line up with TRBD2. V was clipped by 0 bases and J by 2 bases; unmatched bases: 8. CDR1 and CDR2 from the germline V gene are LNHDA and SQIVND (reference sequence). The CDR3 runs to 18 residues. The CDR3 region is CASSIEGVAGDPYNEQFF. The CDR3 DNA is TGTGCCAGTAGTATAGAAGGAGTAGCGGGGGACCCCTACAATGAGCAGTTCTTC.

The chain combines TRBV7-4 with TRBJ2-2; D uncertain. The germline V and J ends were trimmed by 2 bases and 1 base, with 5 bases remaining between them. There are 14 residues in the CDR3. Germline V gene lookup returns CDR1 SGHVT and CDR2 SQSDAQ. CDR3 DNA sequence: TGTGCCAGCAGCTTACCTCGGAACACCGGGGAGCTGTTTTTT. This gives the protein CASSLPRNTGELFF.

This clonotype was found many times. The chain is built from TRBV27 and TRBJ1-2; D is unresolved. The CDR3 spans 15 residues. The germline V and J ends were trimmed by 5 bases and 6 bases, with 19 bases remaining between them. Germline CDR1 is MNHEY and CDR2 is SMNVEV (reference sequence). The CDR3 is CASSPSDGLGNGYTF. The CDR3 DNA follows: TGTGCCAGCAGTCCATCGGACGGCTTGGGGAATGGCTACACCTTC.

The rearrangement links TRBV14 to TRBJ2-1; 9 nucleotides agree with TRBD2. Per the germline V gene, CDR1 is SGHDN and CDR2 is FVKESK. J lost 1 base, V lost 4 bases, and 11 bases had no gene match. This CDR3 is built from 18 residues. CDR3 sequence reads: CASSPGLAQSGSYNEQFF. Written as DNA, the CDR3 is TGTGCCAGCAGCCCGGGACTAGCTCAATCGGGATCCTACAATGAGCAGTTCTTC.

This chain links TRBV27 with TRBJ1-5; no firm D call. The CDR3 totals 15 residues. CDR1 is MNHEY and CDR2 is SMNVEV in the germline V gene (reference sequence). V lost 0 bases, J lost 1 base, and 7 bases lay in between. The CDR3 protein is CASSLSAGSNQPQHF. CDR3 DNA sequence: TGTGCCAGCAGTTTATCGGCAGGAAGCAATCAGCCCCAGCATTTT.

This clonotype was counted ten times or more. The chain is built from TRBV7-2 and TRBJ2-7, with TRBD1 matching over 8 bases. The CDR3 contains 13 residues. Trimming at V came to 3 bases and at J to 5 bases, leaving 3 bases not matched to a gene. Germline V gives CDR1 SGHTA, CDR2 FQGNSA. The CDR3 loop is CASSLDRVNEQYV. In DNA form, the CDR3 reads TGTGCCAGCAGCTTGGACAGGGTGAACGAGCAGTACGTC.

DNA for the CDR3: TGCGCCAGCAGAACGGGCCCTGAGCAGTTCTTC. It encodes CASRTGPEQFF. The rearrangement joins TRBV5-1 to TRBJ2-1, with D unclear. Trimming removed 5 bases from V and 9 bases from J, with 9 bases in between. Germline V CDR1 and CDR2: SGHRS, YFSETQ. The CDR3 sequence is 11 residues long.

The table lists this clonotype with a few counts. The chain links TRBV20-1 to TRBJ2-7; 9 bases are shared with TRBD1. CDR1 DFQATT and CDR2 SNEGSKA come from the germline V gene (reference sequence). The CDR3 totals 14 residues. The V segment lost 5 bases and the J segment 2 bases; nucleotides outside the gene matches: 7. The DNA for the CDR3 is TGCAGTGCTCGTGGACAGGGGTCCCCCTACGAGCAGTACGTC. The encoded protein is CSARGQGSPYEQYV.

In its sample, this clonotype was seen a few times. The chain couples TRBV4-2 to TRBJ1-2; D remains ambiguous. V gave up 0 bases and J gave up 4 bases, with 18 bases separating them. The CDR3 is 17 residues long. CDR1 is LGHNA, CDR2 YNFKEQ, per germline. In nucleotides, the CDR3 is TGTGCCAGCAGCCAAGAACGTCCCAGTGGACGGCCCTATGGCTACACCTTC. Its translation: CASSQERPSGRPYGYTF.

The V and J genes are TRBV19 and TRBJ1-1; TRBD1 matches at 7 bases. The CDR3 spans 15 residues. Germline V gene data show CDR1 as LNHDA and CDR2 as SQIVND (reference sequence). Losses at the gene ends were 10 bases for V and 5 bases for J; bases not matched to a gene: 16. The CDR3 region is CATNPTGMRRTEAFF. CDR3 in DNA: TGTGCCACCAACCCGACAGGGATGAGACGTACTGAAGCTTTCTTT.

The CDR3 DNA reads as TGTGCCAGCAGTGGGGGGACAGTCGAAGAGACCCAGTACTTC. It yields the protein CASSGGTVEETQYF. The V call is TRBV6-2 or TRBV6-3, the J call TRBJ2-5, with D possibly being TRBD1 (7 bases). The V end was cut by 5 bases, the J end by 3 bases, with 13 bases between. The germline V gene encodes CDR1 MNHEY and CDR2 SVGEGT. The CDR3 is made up of 14 amino acids.

The rearrangement uses TRBV29-1 and TRBJ1-2; 10 nucleotides align to TRBD1. The junction had 9 bases not matched to a gene; V was cut back by 7 bases and J by 4 bases. The CDR3 is made up of 14 amino acids. Germline V CDR1 and CDR2: SQVTM, ANQGSEA. In DNA, the CDR3 is TGCAGCGCTGATAGGGGACAGGGGCGCTATGGCTACACCTTC. Its protein is CSADRGQGRYGYTF.

This clonotype was detected a few times. V and J are TRBV27 and TRBJ2-3, with a tentative D call TRBD2 (6 bases). Germline V gene data show CDR1 as MNHEY and CDR2 as SMNVEV (reference sequence). V shed 5 bases and J shed 6 bases, with 24 bases lying between them. CDR3 size: 17 residues. The CDR3 nucleotides read TGTGCCAGCAGTCCTTCGGGGGTTTTCCCCAGACGTGATACGCAGTATTTT. Translated: CASSPSGVFPRRDTQYF.

This clonotype has ten or more counts. CDR3 nucleotide sequence: TGCGCCAGCAGCGCTAGCGGGGGGAGATACAATGAGCAGTTCTTC. This gives the protein CASSASGGRYNEQFF. V is TRBV4-1 and J is TRBJ2-1; 11 nucleotides agree with TRBD2. V lost 5 bases, J lost 4 bases, and 4 bases stayed unmatched. CDR1 and CDR2 (germline): MGHRA, YSYEKL. There are 15 residues in the CDR3.

The chain is built from TRBV6-2 or TRBV6-3 and TRBJ2-3, with 16 bases that match TRBD2. Germline V gene data show CDR1 as MNHEY and CDR2 as SVGEGT. The CDR3 sequence is 17 residues long. The trim removed 6 bases at V and 2 bases at J, leaving 5 bases unmatched. In nucleotides, the CDR3 is TGTGCCAGCAGACCCGGGACTAGCGGGGGGGCCACAGATACGCAGTATTTT. It specifies CASRPGTSGGATDTQYF.